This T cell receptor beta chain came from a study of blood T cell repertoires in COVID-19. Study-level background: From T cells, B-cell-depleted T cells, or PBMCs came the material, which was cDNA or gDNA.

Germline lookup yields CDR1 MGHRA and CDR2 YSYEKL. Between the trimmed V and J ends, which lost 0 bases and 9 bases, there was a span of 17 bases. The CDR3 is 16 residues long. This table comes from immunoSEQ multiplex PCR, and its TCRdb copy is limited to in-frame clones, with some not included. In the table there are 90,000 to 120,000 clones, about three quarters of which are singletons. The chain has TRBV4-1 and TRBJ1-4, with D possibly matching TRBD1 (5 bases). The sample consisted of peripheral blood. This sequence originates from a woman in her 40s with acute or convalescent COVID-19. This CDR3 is CASSQEQQGPMQKLFF. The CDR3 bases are TGCGCCAGCAGCCAAGAGCAGCAGGGCCCCATGCAAAAACTGTTTTTT.